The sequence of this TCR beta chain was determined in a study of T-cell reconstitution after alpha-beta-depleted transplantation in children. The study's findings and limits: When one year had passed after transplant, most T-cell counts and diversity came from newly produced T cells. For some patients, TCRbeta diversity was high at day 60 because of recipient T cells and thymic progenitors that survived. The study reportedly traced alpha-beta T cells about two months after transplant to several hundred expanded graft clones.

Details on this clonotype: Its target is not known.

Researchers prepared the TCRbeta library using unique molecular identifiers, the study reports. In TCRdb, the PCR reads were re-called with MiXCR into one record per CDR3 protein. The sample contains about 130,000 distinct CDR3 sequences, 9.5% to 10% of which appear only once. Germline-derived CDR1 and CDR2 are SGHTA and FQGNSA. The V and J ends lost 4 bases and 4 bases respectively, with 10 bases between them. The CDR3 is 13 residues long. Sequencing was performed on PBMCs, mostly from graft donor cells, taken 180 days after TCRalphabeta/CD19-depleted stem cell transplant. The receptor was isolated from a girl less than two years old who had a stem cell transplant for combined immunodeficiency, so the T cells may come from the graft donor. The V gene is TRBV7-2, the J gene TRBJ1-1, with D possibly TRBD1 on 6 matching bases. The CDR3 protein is CASSWGGGTEAFF. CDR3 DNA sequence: TGTGCCAGCAGCTGGGGAGGGGGCACTGAAGCTTTCTTT. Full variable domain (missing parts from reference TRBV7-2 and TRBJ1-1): GAGVSQSPSNKVTEKGKDVELRCDPISGHTALYWYRQSLGQGLEFLIYFQGNSAPDKSGLPSDRFSAERTGGSVSTLTIQRTQQEDSAVYLCASSWGGGTEAFFGQGTRLTVV.